The TCR beta chain described here comes from a study of shared clonotypes between healthy human individuals. Unmatched junction bases numbered 8, after V lost 6 bases and J lost 4 bases. Looked up from germline, CDR1 is MNHEY and CDR2 is SMNVEV (reference sequence). The CDR3 has 14 amino acids. TCRdb's table, derived via immunoSEQ multiplex PCR, lists solely in-frame clones and lacks some. The sample has 1,500,000 or so clones, roughly 96% seen once. Specimen: naive CD4+ T cells sorted from blood. The subset denotes: CD45RA+ positively selected. The receptor was isolated from a man aged 25-45 years in good health. This rearrangement joins TRBV27 to TRBJ2-7; 8 bases line up with TRBD2. CDR3 sequence reads: CASSPRRGGYEQYF. The CDR3 DNA is TGTGCCAGCAGCCCAAGACGCGGGGGGTACGAGCAGTACTTC.